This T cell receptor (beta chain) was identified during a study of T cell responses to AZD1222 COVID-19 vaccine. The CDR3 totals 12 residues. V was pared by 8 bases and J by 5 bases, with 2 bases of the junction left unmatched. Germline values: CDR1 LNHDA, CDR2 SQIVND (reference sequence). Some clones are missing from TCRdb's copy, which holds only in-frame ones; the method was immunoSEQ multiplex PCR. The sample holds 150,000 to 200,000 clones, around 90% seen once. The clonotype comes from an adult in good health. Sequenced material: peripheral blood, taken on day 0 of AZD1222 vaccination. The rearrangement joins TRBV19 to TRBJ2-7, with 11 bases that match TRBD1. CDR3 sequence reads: CASEGQGDEQYF. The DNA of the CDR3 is TGTGCCAGTGAGGGACAGGGGGACGAGCAGTACTTC.